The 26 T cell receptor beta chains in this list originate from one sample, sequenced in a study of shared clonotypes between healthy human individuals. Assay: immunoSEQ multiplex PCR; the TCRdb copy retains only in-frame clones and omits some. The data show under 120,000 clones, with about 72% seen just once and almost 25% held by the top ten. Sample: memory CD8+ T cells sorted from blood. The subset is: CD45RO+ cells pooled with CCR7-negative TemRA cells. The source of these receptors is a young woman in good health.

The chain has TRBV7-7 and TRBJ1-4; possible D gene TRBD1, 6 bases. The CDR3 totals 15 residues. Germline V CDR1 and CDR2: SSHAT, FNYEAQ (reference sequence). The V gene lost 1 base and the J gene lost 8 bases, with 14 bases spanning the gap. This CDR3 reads CASSLGAGVREKLFF. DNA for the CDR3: TGTGCCAGCAGCTTAGGGGCAGGGGTTAGGGAAAAACTGTTTTTT.

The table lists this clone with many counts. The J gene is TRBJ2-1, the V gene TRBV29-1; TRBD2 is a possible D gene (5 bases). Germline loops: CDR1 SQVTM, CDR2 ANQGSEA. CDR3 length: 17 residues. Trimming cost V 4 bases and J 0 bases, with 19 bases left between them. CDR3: CSVAGYASQHSYNEQFF. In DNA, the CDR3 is TGCAGCGTTGCGGGGTACGCTTCTCAACACTCCTACAATGAGCAGTTCTTC.

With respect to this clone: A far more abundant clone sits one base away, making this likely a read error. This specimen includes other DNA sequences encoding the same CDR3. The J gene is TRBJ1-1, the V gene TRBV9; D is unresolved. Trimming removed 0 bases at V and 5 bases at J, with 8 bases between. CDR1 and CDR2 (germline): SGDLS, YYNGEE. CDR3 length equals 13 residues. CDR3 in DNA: TGTGCCAGCAGCGTAGCTTGGGGAACTGAAGCTTTCTTT. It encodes CASSVAWGTEAFF. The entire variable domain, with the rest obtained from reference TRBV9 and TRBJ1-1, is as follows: DSGVTQTPKHLITATGQRVTLRCSPRSGDLSVYWYQQSLDQGLQFLIQYYNGEERAKGNILERFSAQQFPDLHSELNLSSLELGDSALYFCASSVAWGTEAFFGQGTRLTVV.

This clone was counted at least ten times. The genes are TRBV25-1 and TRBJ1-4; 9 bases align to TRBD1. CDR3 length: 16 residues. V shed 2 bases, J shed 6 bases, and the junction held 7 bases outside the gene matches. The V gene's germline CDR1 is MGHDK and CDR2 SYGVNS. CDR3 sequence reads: CASSERGDRVYEKLFF. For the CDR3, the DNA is TGTGCCAGCAGTGAACGGGGGGACAGGGTTTATGAAAAACTGTTTTTT.

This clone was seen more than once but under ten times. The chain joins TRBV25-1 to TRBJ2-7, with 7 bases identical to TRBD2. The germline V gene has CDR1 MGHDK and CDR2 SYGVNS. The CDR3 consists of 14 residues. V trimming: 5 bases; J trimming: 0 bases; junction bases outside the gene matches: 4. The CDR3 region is CASSRAGSSYEQYF. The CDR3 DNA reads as TGTGCCAGCAGTAGAGCGGGGAGCTCCTACGAGCAGTACTTC.

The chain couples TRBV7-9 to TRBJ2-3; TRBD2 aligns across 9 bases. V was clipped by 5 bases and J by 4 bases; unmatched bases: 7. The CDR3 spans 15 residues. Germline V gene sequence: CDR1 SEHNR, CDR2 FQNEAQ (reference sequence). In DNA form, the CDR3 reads TGTGCCAGCAGCCCCTTAGCGGGAGTGGCAGATACGCAGTATTTT. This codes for CASSPLAGVADTQYF.

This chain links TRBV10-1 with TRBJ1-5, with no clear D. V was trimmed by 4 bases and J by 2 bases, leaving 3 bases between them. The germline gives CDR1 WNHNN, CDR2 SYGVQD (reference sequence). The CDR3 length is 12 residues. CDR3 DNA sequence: TGCGCCAGCAGTGCTGGCAATCAGCCCCAGCATTTT. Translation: CASSAGNQPQHF.

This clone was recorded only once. CDR3 sequence reads: CASSLGGFISGANVLTF. CDR3 in DNA: TGTGCCAGCAGCTTAGGGGGATTTATTTCTGGGGCCAACGTCCTGACTTTC. This chain uses TRBV11-2 with TRBJ2-6; D call uncertain. The CDR3 runs 17 residues. Trimming left V 1 base short and J 1 base short, with 11 bases between. Germline V CDR1 and CDR2: SGHAT, FQNNGV.

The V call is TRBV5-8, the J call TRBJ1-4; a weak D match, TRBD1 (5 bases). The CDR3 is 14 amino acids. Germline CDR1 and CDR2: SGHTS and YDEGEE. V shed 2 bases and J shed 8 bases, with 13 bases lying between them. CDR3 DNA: TGTGCCAGCAGCTTCCGGAGGGGTTGGGAAAAACTGTTTTTT. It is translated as CASSFRRGWEKLFF. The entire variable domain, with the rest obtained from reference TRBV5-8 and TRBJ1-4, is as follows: EAGVTQSPTHLIKTRGQQATLRCSPISGHTSVYWYQQALGLGLQFLLWYDEGEERNRGNFPPRFSGRQFPNYSSELNVNALELEDSALYLCASSFRRGWEKLFFGSGTQLSVL.

CDR3 nucleotide sequence: TGTGCCAGCAGTTTCTCCCCTAGCGCCTACGAGCAGTACTTC. Protein sequence: CASSFSPSAYEQYF. The rearrangement links TRBV27 to TRBJ2-7; the D gene is possibly TRBD2 (6 bases). CDR1 is MNHEY, CDR2 SMNVEV, per germline (reference sequence). The length of the CDR3 is 14 residues. V lost 3 bases, J lost 2 bases, and 11 bases lay in between.

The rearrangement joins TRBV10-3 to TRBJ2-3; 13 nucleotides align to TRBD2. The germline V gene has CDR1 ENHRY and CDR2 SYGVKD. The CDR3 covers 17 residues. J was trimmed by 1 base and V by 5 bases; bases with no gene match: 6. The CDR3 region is CAISRTGLAGGTDTQYF. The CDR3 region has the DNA TGTGCCATCAGTCGGACTGGACTAGCGGGAGGCACAGATACGCAGTATTTT.

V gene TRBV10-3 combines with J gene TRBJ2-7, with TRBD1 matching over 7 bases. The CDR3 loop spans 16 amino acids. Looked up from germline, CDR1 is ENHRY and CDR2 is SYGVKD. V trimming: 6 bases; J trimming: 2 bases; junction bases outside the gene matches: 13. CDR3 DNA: TGTGCCATCAGCGGATCCCCCGGGACAGACGCCTACGAGCAGTACTTC. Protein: CAISGSPGTDAYEQYF.

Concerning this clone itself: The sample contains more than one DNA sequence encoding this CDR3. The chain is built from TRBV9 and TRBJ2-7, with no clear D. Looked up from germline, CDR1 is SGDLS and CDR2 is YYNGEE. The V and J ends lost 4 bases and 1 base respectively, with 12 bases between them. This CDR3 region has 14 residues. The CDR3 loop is CASSPRTESYEQYF. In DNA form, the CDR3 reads TGTGCCAGCAGCCCCCGGACCGAATCCTACGAGCAGTACTTC.

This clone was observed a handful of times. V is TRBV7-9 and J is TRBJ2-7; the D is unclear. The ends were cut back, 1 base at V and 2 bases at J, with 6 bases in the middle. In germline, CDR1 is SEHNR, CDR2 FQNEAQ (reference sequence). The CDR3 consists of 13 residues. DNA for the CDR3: TGTGCCAGCAGCTTAGACGGTCCCTACGAGCAGTACTTC. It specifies CASSLDGPYEQYF.

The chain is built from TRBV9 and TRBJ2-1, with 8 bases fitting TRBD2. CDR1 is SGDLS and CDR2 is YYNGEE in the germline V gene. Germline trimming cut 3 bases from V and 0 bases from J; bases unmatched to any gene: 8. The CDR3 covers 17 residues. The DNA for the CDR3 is TGTGCCAGCAGCGGCAATTTACGGGGGGGCTCCTACAATGAGCAGTTCTTC. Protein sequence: CASSGNLRGGSYNEQFF.

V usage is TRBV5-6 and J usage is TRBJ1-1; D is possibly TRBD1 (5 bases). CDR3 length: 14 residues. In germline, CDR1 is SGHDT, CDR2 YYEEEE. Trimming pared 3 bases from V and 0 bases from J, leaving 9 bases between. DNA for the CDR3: TGTGCCAGCAGCTGGGGACGCCTGAACACTGAAGCTTTCTTT. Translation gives CASSWGRLNTEAFF.

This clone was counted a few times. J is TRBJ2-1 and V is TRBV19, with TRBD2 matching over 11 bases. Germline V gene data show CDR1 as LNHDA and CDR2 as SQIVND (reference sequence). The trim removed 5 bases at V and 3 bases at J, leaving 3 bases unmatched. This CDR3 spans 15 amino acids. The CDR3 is CASSLGLADYNEQFF. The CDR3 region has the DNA TGTGCCAGTAGTTTGGGACTAGCGGACTACAATGAGCAGTTCTTC.

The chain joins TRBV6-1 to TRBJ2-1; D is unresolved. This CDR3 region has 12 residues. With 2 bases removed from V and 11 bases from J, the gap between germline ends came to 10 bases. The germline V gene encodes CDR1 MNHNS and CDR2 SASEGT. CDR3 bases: TGTGCCAGCAGTGAACATCTATGGAAGCAGTTCTTC. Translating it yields CASSEHLWKQFF.

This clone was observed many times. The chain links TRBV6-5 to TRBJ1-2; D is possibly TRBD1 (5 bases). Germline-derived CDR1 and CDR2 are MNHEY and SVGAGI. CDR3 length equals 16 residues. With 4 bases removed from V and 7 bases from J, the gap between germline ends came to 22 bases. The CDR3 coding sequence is TGTGCCAGCAGTTTGTCGGCGGTGGACGGGGGATTTGGCTACACCTTC. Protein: CASSLSAVDGGFGYTF.

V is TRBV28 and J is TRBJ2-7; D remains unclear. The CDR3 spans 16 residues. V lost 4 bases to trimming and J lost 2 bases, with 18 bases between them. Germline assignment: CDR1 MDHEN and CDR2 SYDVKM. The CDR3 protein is CASSSESPRPTYEQYF. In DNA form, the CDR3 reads TGTGCCAGCAGTTCTGAAAGCCCCCGCCCGACCTACGAGCAGTACTTC.

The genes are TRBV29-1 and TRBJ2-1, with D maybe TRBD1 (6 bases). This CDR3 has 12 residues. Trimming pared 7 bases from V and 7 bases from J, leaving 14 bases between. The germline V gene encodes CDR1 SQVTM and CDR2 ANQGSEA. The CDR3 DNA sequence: TGCAGCGCCCCAGGGGTCGGGAATGAGCAGTTCTTC. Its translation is CSAPGVGNEQFF.

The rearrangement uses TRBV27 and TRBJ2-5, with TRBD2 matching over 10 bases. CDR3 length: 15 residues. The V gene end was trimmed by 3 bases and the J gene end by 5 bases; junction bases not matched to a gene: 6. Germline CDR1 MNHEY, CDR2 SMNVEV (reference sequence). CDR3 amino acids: CASSFIAGGRETQYF. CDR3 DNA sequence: TGTGCCAGCAGTTTCATAGCGGGAGGTAGGGAGACCCAGTACTTC.

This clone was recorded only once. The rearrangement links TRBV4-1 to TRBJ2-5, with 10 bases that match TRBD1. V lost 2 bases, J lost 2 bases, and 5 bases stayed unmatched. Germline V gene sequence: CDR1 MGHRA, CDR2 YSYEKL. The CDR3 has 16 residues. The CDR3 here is CASSQPGTGEQETQYF. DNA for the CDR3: TGCGCCAGCAGCCAACCGGGGACAGGGGAGCAAGAGACCCAGTACTTC.

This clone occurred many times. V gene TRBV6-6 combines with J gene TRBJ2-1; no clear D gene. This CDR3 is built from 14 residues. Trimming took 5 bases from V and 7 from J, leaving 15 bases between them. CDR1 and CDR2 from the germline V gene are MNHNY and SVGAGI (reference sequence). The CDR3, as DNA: TGTGCCAGCAGTCGCTCGCTAGAATGGAATGAGCAGTTCTTC. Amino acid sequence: CASSRSLEWNEQFF.

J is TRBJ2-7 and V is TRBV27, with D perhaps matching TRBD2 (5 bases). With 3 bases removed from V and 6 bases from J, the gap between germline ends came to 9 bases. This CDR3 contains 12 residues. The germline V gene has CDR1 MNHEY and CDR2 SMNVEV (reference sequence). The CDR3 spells CASSFGGGEQYF. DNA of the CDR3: TGTGCCAGCAGTTTTGGAGGCGGCGAGCAGTACTTC.

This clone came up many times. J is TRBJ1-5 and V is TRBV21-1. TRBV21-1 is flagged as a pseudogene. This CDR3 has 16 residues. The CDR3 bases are TGTGCCAGCCCTGCGGGGGACTGGGTTGGCAATCAGCCCCAGCATTTT. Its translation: CASPAGDWVGNQPQHF.